This TCR beta chain appears in the sequencing data of a study of T-cell memory formation after mild COVID-19. Study-level results: There was a balanced CD4/CD8 profile in clones contracting day 15 to 85, and later expanders leaned CD4+.

This clonotype was observed many times. Its matching antigen is unknown. The germline gives CDR1 LGHNA, CDR2 YNFKEQ. This CDR3 is built from 15 residues. Trimming at V came to 3 bases and at J to 0 bases, leaving 2 bases not matched to a gene. A single record per CDR3 protein comes from TCRdb applying MiXCR to the 5' RACE reads. The data show some 57,000 distinct CDR3 sequences, 10% to 15% seen once. The gene calls are TRBV4-2 and TRBJ2-5; 9 nucleotides match TRBD2. The source material was PBMCs or a T cell subset sorted from them (not recorded which). The TCR was taken from a man aged 18 to 30 who had mild COVID-19 (a few samples of this study predate the infection). Cell type and time point are not known. The CDR3 here is CASSQAGGYQETQYF. The DNA for the CDR3 is TGTGCCAGCAGCCAGGCGGGGGGGTACCAAGAGACCCAGTACTTC.